The source of this T cell receptor (beta chain) is a study of CD8 T cell repertoires and HIV-1 epitope variants. This clone is a singleton in its sample. Antigen specificity is unknown. Measured with immunoSEQ multiplex PCR; TCRdb has only the in-frame clones, and not every one. This table holds 4,000 to 5,500 clones, about 66% found once. This CDR3 has 13 amino acids. CDR1 SGHAT and CDR2 FQNNGV come from the germline V gene. Trimming left V 1 base short and J 6 bases short, with 9 bases between. The chain recombines TRBV11-2 with TRBJ1-1, with no clear D. This TCR was recovered from a male donor with HIV. Specimen: cultured CD8+ T cells derived from PBMCs. In DNA, the CDR3 is TGTGCCAGCAGCTTAGGAGTCATGGCTGAAGCTTTCTTT. It codes for CASSLGVMAEAFF.